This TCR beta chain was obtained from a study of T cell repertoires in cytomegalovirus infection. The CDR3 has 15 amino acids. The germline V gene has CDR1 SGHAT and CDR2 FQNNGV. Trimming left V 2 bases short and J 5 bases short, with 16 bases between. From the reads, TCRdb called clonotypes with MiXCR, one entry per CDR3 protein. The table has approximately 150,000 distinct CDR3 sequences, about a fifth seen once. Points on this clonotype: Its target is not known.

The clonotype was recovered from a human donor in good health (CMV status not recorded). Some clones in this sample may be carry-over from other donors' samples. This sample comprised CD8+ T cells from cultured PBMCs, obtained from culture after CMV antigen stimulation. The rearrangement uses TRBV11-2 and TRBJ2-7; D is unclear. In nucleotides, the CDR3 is TGTGCCAGCAGCTTAAGAATGTTTAGGGAAAACGAGCAGTACTTC. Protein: CASSLRMFRENEQYF.